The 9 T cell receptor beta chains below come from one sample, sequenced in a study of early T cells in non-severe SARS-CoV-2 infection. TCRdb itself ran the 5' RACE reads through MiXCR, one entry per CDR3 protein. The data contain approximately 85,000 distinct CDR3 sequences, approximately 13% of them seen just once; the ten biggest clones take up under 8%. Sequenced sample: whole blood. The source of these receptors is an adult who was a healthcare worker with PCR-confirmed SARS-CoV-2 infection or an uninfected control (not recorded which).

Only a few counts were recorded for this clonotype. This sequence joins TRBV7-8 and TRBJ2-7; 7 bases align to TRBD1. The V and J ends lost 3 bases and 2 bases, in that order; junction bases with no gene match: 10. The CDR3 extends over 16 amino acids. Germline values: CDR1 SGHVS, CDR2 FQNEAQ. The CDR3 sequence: CASSLLSTGTAYEQYF. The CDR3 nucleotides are TGTGCCAGCAGCTTGCTGTCTACCGGGACAGCCTACGAGCAGTACTTC.

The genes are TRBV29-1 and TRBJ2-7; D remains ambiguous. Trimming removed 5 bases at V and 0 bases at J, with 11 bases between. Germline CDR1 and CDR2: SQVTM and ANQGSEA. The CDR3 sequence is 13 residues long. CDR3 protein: CSVRATSSYEQYF. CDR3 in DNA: TGCAGCGTTAGGGCCACGTCCTCCTACGAGCAGTACTTC.

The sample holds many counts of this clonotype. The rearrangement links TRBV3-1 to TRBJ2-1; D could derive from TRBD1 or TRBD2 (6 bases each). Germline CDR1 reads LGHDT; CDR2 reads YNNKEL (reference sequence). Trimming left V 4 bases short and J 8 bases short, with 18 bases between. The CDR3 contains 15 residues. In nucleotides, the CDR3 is TGTGCCAGCAGCCTTCCAACGGAGGGGGTACATGAGCAGTTCTTC. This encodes CASSLPTEGVHEQFF.

This CDR3 is CASSGQGRQFF. The DNA for the CDR3 is TGTGCCAGCAGCGGACAGGGGAGGCAGTTCTTC. The chain is built from TRBV12-3 or TRBV12-4 and TRBJ2-1; 9 nucleotides line up with TRBD1. CDR3 size: 11 residues. V was pared by 6 bases and J by 12 bases, with 3 bases of the junction left unmatched.

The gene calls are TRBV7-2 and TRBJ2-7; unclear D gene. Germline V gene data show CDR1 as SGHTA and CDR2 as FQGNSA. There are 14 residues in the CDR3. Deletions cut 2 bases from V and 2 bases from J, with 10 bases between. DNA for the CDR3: TGTGCCAGCAGCTTAAGAGAGGATCCCTACGAGCAGTACTTC. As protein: CASSLREDPYEQYF.

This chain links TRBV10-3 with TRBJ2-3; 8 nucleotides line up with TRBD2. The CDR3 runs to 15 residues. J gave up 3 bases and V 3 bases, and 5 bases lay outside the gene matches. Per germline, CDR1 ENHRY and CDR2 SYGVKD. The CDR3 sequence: CAISEGREGTDTQYF. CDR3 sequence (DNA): TGTGCCATCAGTGAAGGACGGGAGGGGACAGATACGCAGTATTTT.

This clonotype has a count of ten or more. The CDR3 DNA is TGCAGTGCTAGTTTATGGCTAACCGGAAACACCATATATTTT. Translating it yields CSASLWLTGNTIYF. The chain links TRBV20-1 to TRBJ1-3; D uncertain. Trimming pared 3 bases from V and 4 bases from J, leaving 13 bases between. This CDR3 spans 14 amino acids. CDR1 is DFQATT and CDR2 is SNEGSKA in the germline V gene (reference sequence).

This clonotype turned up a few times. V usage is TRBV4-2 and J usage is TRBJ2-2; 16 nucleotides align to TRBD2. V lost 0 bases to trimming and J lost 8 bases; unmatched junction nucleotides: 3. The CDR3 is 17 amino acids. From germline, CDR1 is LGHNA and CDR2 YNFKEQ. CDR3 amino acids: CASSQDGTSGRAGELFF. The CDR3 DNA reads TGTGCCAGCAGCCAAGACGGGACTAGCGGGAGGGCGGGGGAGCTGTTTTTT.

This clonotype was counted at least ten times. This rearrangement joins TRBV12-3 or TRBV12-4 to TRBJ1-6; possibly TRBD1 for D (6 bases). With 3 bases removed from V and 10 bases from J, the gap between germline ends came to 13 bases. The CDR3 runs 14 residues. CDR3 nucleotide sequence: TGTGCCAGCAGTTTCAGCGGGGGCCTCTCACCCCTCCACTTT. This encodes CASSFSGGLSPLHF.